This entry describes one T cell receptor (beta chain). The CDR3 length is 16 residues. Germline V gives CDR1 LNHNV, CDR2 YYDKDF (reference sequence). The V and J ends lost 0 bases and 7 bases, in that order; junction bases with no gene match: 11. The data were produced by immunoSEQ multiplex PCR, yet TCRdb's version contains in-frame clones alone and is incomplete. This sample carries some 250,000 clones, around 81% of them seen once, and the ten largest clones take about 2.9%. This sample stems from a study of blood T cell repertoires in COVID-19. Study summary: The origin of the acute and convalescent COVID-19 samples was the United States, Italy and Spain. In each case, the material was cDNA or gDNA derived from T cells, B-cell-depleted T cells, or PBMCs.

Input material: peripheral blood. The sequence came from a woman aged 55-75 years with active or convalescent COVID-19. This chain connects TRBV15 to TRBJ1-2; 7 bases agree with TRBD1. CDR3: CATSRDFTAGGSGYTF. The CDR3 region has the DNA TGTGCCACCAGCAGAGATTTTACGGCAGGGGGGTCTGGCTACACCTTC.